Listed below are T cell receptor beta chains from one sample, sequenced in a study of response to subunit inactivated influenza vaccine. TCRdb passed the RT-PCR reads through MiXCR, listing each CDR3 protein once. The sample has approximately 480,000 distinct CDR3 sequences, 9.5% to 13% seen once. The source material was PBMCs from blood, sampled roughly 47 days after vaccination. Receptors originate from a man aged 50 to 59 who received an inactivated influenza vaccine. Each CDR3 is given with its conserved first and last residue. D genes are given only for firm matches. Size is omitted from some rows. Given values are once, few, many or a class for expanded clones.

V gene	D gene	J gene	clone size	CDR3 protein	CDR3 DNA
TRBV28	.	TRBJ2-6	.	CASSRDTLLSGANVLTF	TGTGCCAGCAGCCGGGACACCCTCCTCTCTGGGGCCAACGTCCTGACTTTC
TRBV5-1	.	TRBJ1-2	.	CASSLENGAGGYTF	TGCGCCAGCAGCTTGGAAAACGGCGCAGGAGGCTACACCTTC
TRBV29-1	.	TRBJ1-4	few	CSVAETNEKLFF	TGCAGCGTTGCTGAAACTAATGAAAAACTGTTTTTT
TRBV12-3/TRBV12-4	.	TRBJ1-4	.	CASSPSETVGEKLFF	TGTGCCAGCAGTCCTTCTGAGACCGTGGGTGAAAAACTGTTTTTT
TRBV11-2	TRBD2	TRBJ2-1	.	CASSPTRTSGIDNEQFF	TGTGCCAGCAGTCCGACCCGGACTAGCGGGATCGACAATGAGCAGTTCTTC
TRBV7-8	TRBD1	TRBJ1-2	few	CASSPGTGEYGYTF	TGTGCCAGCAGTCCCGGGACAGGGGAATATGGCTACACCTTC
TRBV20-1	.	TRBJ2-1	many	CSASLSNNEQFF	TGCAGTGCTAGCCTCAGTAACAATGAGCAGTTCTTC
TRBV12-3/TRBV12-4	TRBD1	TRBJ1-5	many	CASSLGQVNQPQHF	TGTGCCAGCAGCCTAGGACAGGTTAATCAGCCCCAGCATTTT
TRBV6-1	TRBD1	TRBJ1-1	.	CASRGQGLVNTEAFF	TGTGCCAGCAGAGGACAGGGGCTCGTGAACACTGAAGCTTTCTTT
TRBV12-3/TRBV12-4	.	TRBJ1-1	.	CASTLALNTEAFF	TGTGCCAGCACTCTGGCCCTGAACACTGAAGCTTTCTTT
TRBV9	.	TRBJ2-7	.	CASSVGGEAAYEQYF	TGTGCCAGCAGCGTAGGAGGTGAGGCAGCCTACGAGCAGTACTTC
TRBV12-3/TRBV12-4	TRBD1	TRBJ1-1	.	CASSPGGQLNTEAFF	TGTGCCAGCAGTCCCGGGGGACAGTTGAACACTGAAGCTTTCTTT
TRBV20-1	TRBD1	TRBJ2-1	few	CSARLGQGAHNEQFF	TGCAGTGCTAGATTGGGACAGGGGGCCCACAATGAGCAGTTCTTC
TRBV5-6	.	TRBJ2-6	.	CASSERRDSRRSGANVLTF	TGTGCCAGCAGCGAAAGGAGGGACAGCCGCCGCTCTGGGGCCAACGTCCTGACTTTC
TRBV12-3/TRBV12-4	.	TRBJ1-4	few	CASSLGQGREKLFF	TGTGCCAGCAGTTTGGGTCAGGGTCGCGAAAAACTGTTTTTT
TRBV5-1	TRBD2	TRBJ2-7	few	CASSLEAGLYEQYF	TGCGCCAGCAGCTTGGAAGCGGGGCTATACGAGCAGTACTTC
TRBV5-1	.	TRBJ1-5	many	CASSLDSYSNQPQHF	TGCGCCAGCAGCTTGGATTCGTATAGCAATCAGCCCCAGCATTTT
TRBV12-3/TRBV12-4	.	TRBJ2-1	many	CASSLAGGEQFF	TGTGCCAGCAGTTTAGCGGGTGGTGAGCAGTTCTTC
TRBV28	.	TRBJ2-5	.	CASSLTAGEVTQYF	TGTGCCAGCAGTTTAACGGCAGGGGAGGTGACCCAGTACTTC
TRBV20-1	TRBD1	TRBJ2-1	few	CSAKDADRGDVEQFF	TGCAGTGCCAAAGATGCGGACAGGGGCGATGTTGAGCAGTTCTTC
TRBV5-1	TRBD1	TRBJ2-7	.	CASSAAGQGVIEQYF	TGCGCCAGCAGCGCGGCGGGACAGGGTGTAATTGAGCAGTACTTC
TRBV5-5	.	TRBJ2-7	few	CASSLDAPSTYEQYF	TGTGCCAGCAGCTTGGATGCGCCGAGCACCTACGAGCAGTACTTC
TRBV10-3	.	TRBJ1-5	few	CAISESRVEGNQPQHF	TGTGCCATCAGTGAGTCGAGAGTTGAGGGCAATCAGCCCCAGCATTTT
TRBV20-1	TRBD2	TRBJ2-7	.	CSARAGLTSYEQYF	TGCAGTGCCAGAGCGGGGTTAACCTCCTACGAGCAGTACTTC
TRBV15	.	TRBJ1-1	few	CATSRDLLENTEAFF	TGTGCCACCAGCAGAGATTTGCTAGAAAACACTGAAGCTTTCTTT
TRBV27	.	TRBJ2-3	many	CASSLSGFGDTQYF	TGTGCCAGCAGTTTATCTGGGTTTGGAGATACGCAGTATTTT
TRBV24-1	.	TRBJ2-7	.	CATSDSQGAVYEQYF	TGTGCCACCAGTGACTCCCAGGGAGCGGTATACGAGCAGTACTTC